This entry concerns a single T cell receptor beta chain. Its antigen remains unidentified. One entry per CDR3 protein, called by TCRdb with MiXCR from the reads. Of 700,000 to 950,000 distinct CDR3 sequences listed, less than 35% are singletons. The data were taken from a study of T cell repertoires in cytomegalovirus infection. Study-wide findings and caveats: CMV carriers having the relevant HLA were flagged by cumulative public TCR beta family frequency.

This receptor was taken from a human donor in good health (CMV status not recorded). Some clones in this sample may be carry-over from other donors' samples. The specimen was cultured CD8+ T cells from PBMCs, collected from culture after CMV antigen stimulation.

The CDR3 protein is CASSARDRGLENIQYF. The CDR3, as DNA: TGTGCCAGTAGTGCCCGGGACAGGGGGCTTGAAAACATTCAGTACTTC. The chain links TRBV19 to TRBJ2-4; 12 bases are a match to TRBD1. CDR1 and CDR2 from the germline V gene are LNHDA and SQIVND (reference sequence). The V segment lost 5 bases and the J segment 5 bases; nucleotides outside the gene matches: 7. The CDR3 loop spans 16 amino acids. The full variable domain, its missing parts supplied by reference TRBV19 and TRBJ2-4, is DGGITQSPKYLFRKEGQNVTLSCEQNLNHDAMYWYRQDPGQGLRLIYYSQIVNDFQKGDIAEGYSVSREKKESFPLTVTSAQKNPTAFYLCASSARDRGLENIQYFGAGTRLSVL.